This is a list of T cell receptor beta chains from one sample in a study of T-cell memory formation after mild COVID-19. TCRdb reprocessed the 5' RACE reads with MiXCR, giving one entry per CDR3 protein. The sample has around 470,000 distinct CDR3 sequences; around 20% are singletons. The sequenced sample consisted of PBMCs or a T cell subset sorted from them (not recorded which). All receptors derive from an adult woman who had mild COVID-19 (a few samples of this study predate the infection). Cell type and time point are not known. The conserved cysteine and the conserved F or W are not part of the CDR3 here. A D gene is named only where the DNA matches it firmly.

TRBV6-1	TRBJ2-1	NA	ASRNYNEQF
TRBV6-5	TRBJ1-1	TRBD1	ASRQPTGTGWATEAF
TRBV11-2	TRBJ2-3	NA	ASRQATSTDTQY
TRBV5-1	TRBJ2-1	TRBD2	ASSLAVRGSPNEQF
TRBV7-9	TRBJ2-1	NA	ASSPKRPGVVGNEQF
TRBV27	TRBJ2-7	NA	ASSLFGALEQY
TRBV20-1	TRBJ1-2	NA	SARDNGGDVYGYT
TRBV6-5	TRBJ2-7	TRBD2	ASSFGWGGSYEQY
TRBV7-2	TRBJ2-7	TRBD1	ASSLALDRGSYEQY
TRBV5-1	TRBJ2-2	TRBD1	ASSLGGQGHTGELF
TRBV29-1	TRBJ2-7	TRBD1	SVRTGSSYEQY
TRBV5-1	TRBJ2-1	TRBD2	ASTHLSAGNNNEQF
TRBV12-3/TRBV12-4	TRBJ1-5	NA	ASAISGNQPQH
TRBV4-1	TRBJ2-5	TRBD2	ASSQDPMTSGGARETQY
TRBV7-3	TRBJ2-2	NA	ASRRSNTGELF
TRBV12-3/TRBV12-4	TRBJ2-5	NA	ASSMGFSGTETQY
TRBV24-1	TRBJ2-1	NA	ATSDSRDEPYNEQF
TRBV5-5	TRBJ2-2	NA	ASSFGVPPNTGELF
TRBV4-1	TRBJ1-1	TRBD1	ASSHLGQGTEAF
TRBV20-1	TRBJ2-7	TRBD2	SARTRLAGASYEQY
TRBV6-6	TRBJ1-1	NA	ASSLLGTFNTEAF
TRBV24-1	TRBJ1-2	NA	ATREGTGKGYGYT
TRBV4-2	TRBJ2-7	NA	ASSQDEGKGTYEQY
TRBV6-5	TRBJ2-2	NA	ASSAGLGTGELF
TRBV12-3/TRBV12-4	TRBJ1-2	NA	ASTTQGYTPGPVMYGYT
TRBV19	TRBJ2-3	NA	ATRSTDTQY
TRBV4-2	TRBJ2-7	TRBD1	ASSASDRGSEQY
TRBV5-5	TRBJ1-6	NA	ASSLEPTNLPSPLH
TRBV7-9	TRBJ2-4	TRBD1	ASSSPTGAAKNIQY
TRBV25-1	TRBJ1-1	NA	ASSVSRGAEAF
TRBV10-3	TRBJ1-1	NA	AISGGTSNTEAF
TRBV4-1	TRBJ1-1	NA	ASSQGSGTATEAF
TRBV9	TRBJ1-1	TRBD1	ASSFTGTGFQTEAF
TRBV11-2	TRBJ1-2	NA	ASSRIGITYGYT
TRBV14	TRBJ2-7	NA	ASSQDLGASFYEQY
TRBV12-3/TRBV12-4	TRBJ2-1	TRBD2	ASSPLAGGFF
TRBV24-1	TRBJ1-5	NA	ATSDRTASNQPQH
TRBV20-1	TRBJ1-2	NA	SAPQISRAGGYT
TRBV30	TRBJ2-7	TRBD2	AWSLSGALYEQY
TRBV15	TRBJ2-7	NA	ATSSKVSYEQY
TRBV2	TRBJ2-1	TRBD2	ASSALAGKGNEQF
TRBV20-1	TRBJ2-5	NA	SAREIQARETQY
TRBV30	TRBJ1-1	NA	AWEQGANTEAF
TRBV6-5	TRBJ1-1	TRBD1	ASTRGQGVNTEAF
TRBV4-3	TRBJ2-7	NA	ASSQDRRLPHYEQY
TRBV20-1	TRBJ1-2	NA	SAREEPANYGYT
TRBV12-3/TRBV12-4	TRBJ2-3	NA	ASSTLPDTQY